What follows is one T cell receptor beta chain and its context. It lacks a known antigen. The sample holds no much larger clone one base away, and base qualities are not on file. Trimming takes 4 bases from V and 2 bases from J, and the germline ends sit 11 bases apart. Sequences ENHRY (CDR1) and SYGVKD (CDR2) are obtained from the germline V gene. There are 14 amino acids in the CDR3, from cysteine to phenylalanine inclusive. The entry retains the CDR3 DNA only, 42 bases that are in frame from base 1. This sample is part of a study of response to subunit inactivated influenza vaccine (dated by TCRdb to the late 2010s). Context from the whole study: The study used deep quantitative T cell receptor repertoire profiling to track responses to a trivalent subunit inactivated influenza vaccine.

Summary of the overall study and its limitations: It was suggested by the authors that each seasonal influenza vaccination may recruit only a limited number of new T cells.

Receptor amplification or capture employed RT-PCR. For sequencing, an Illumina HiSeq 2500 was employed. TCRdb reran the public reads through fastp at Q25 and MiXCR, keeping productive beta chains. Rows merge per CDR3 protein into single entries with the most common DNA and genes. For this sample there are 200,000 to 250,000 distinct CDR3 sequences; 10% to 15% appear just once. Over 6.5% of the sample goes to the ten largest clones. This receptor was obtained from a man aged 50 to 60 who received an inactivated influenza vaccine. Donor details come from another sample of the same person, matched by shared clones. Recombination linked TRBV10-3 to TRBJ1-2, with the identity of the D gene unclear. Here the sequenced sample was non-naive T cells sorted from PBMCs, taken 14 to 15 days before vaccination. Read against the paper, the sample's cell subset or site label means: memory T cell fraction. The encoded CDR3 is CAISVELENYGYTF. The sequence in DNA is TGTGCCATCAGTGTCGAGTTGGAAAACTATGGCTACACCTTC.